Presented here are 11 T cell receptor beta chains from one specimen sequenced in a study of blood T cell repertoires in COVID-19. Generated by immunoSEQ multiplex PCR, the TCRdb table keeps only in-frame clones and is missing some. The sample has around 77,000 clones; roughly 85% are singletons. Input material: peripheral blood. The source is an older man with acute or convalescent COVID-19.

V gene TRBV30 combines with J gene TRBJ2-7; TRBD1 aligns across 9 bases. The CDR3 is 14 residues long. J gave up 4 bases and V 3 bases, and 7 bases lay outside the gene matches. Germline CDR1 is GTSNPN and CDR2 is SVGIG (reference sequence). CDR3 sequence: CAWRFSGQGYEQYF. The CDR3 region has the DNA TGTGCCTGGAGATTCTCCGGACAGGGGTACGAGCAGTACTTC.

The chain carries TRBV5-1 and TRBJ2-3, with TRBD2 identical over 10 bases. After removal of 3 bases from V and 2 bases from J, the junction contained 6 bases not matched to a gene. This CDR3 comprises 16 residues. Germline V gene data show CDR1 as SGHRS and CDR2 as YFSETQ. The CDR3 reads CASSWISGGSTDTQYF. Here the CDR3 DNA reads TGCGCCAGCAGCTGGATTAGCGGGGGGTCCACAGATACGCAGTATTTT.

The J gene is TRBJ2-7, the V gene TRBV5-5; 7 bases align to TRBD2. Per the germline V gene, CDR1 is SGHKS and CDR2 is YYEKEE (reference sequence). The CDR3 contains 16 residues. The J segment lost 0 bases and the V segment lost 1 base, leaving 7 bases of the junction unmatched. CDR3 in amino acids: CASSLSRAGSSYEQYF. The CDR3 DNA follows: TGTGCCAGCAGCTTGTCTAGAGCGGGGAGCTCCTACGAGCAGTACTTC.

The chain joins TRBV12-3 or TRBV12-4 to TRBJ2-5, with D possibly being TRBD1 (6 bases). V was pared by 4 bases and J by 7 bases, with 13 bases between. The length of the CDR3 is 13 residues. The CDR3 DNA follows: TGTGCCAGCAGTTACAGGGTGATGGGGACCCAGTACTTC. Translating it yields CASSYRVMGTQYF.

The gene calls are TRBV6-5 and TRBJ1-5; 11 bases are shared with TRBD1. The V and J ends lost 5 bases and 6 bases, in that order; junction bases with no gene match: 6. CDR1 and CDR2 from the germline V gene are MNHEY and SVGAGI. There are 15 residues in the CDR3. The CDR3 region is CASSPDRGRGQPQHF. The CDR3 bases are TGTGCCAGCAGTCCGGACAGGGGGCGAGGTCAGCCCCAGCATTTT.

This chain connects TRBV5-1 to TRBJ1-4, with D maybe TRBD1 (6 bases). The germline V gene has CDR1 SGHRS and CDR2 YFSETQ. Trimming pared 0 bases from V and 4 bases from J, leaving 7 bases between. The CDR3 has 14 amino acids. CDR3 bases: TGCGCCAGCAGCTTGGGGGGGCTTAATGAAAAACTGTTTTTT. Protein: CASSLGGLNEKLFF.

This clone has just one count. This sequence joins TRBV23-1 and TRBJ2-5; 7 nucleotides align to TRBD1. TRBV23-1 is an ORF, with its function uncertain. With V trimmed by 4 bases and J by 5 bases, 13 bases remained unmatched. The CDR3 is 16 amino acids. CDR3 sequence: CASSPRKGRGLETQYF. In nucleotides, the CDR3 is TGCGCCAGCAGTCCCAGGAAGGGAAGGGGGCTGGAGACCCAGTACTTC.

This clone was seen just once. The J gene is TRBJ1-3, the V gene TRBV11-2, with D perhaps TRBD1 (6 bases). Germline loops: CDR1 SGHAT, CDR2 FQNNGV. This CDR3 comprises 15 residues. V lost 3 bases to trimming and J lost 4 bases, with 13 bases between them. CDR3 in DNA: TGTGCCAGCAGCTTCCAGACAGGACCCGGAAACACCATATATTTT. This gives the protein CASSFQTGPGNTIYF.

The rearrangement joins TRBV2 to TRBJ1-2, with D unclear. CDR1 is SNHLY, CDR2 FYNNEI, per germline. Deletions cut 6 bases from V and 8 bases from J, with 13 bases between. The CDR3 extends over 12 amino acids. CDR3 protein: CASREGLEGYTF. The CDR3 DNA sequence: TGTGCCAGCAGGGAGGGCCTGGAAGGCTACACCTTC.

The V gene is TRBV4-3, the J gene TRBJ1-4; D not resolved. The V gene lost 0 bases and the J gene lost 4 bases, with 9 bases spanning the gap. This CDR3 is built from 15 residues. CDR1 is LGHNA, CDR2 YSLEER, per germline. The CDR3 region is CASSQDTGFNEKLFF. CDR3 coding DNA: TGCGCCAGCAGCCAAGATACGGGGTTTAATGAAAAACTGTTTTTT.

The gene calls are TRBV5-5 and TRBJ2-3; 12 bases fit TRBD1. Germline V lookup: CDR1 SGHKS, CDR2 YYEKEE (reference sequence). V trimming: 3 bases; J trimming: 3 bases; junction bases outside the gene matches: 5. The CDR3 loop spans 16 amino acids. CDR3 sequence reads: CASSWGDRGRTDTQYF. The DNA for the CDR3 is TGTGCCAGCAGCTGGGGGGACAGGGGGCGGACAGATACGCAGTATTTT. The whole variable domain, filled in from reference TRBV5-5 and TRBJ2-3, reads DAGVTQSPTHLIKTRGQQVTLRCSPISGHKSVSWYQQVLGQGPQFIFQYYEKEERGRGNFPDRFSARQFPNYSSELNVNALLLGDSALYLCASSWGDRGRTDTQYFGPGTRLTVL.